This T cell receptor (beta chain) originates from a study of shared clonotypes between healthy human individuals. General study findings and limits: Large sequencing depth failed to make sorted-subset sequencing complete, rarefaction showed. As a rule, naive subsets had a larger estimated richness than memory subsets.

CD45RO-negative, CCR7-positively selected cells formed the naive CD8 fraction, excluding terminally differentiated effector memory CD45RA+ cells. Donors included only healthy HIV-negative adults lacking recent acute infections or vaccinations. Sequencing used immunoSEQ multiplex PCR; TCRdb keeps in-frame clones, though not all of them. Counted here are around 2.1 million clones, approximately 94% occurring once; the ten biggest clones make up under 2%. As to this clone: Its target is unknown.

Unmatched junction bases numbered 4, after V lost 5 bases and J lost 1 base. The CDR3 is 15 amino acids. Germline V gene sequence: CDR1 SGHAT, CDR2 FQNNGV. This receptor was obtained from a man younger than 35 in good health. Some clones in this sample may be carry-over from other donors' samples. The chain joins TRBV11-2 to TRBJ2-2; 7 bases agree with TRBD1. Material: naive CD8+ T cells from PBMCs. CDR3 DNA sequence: TGTGCCAGCAGCCCTCGGACAGGGAACACCGGGGAGCTGTTTTTT. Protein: CASSPRTGNTGELFF. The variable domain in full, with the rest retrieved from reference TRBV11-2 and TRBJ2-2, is EAGVAQSPRYKIIEKRQSVAFWCNPISGHATLYWYQQILGQGPKLLIQFQNNGVVDDSQLPKDRFSAERLKGVDSTLKIQPAKLEDSAVYLCASSPRTGNTGELFFGEGSRLTVL.